This section outlines one TCR beta chain sequence together with its context. V shed 4 bases and J 6 bases; nucleotides not matched to a gene: 9. The CDR3 loop spans 15 amino acids. CDR1 MNHNS and CDR2 SASEGT come from the germline V gene. Documented time point: persistent/refractory GD, antithyroid drugs over 5 years with positive TRAb. There was RNA extracted from PBMCs, and the TCR library was made from it. Diagnosis followed American Thyroid Association guidelines for Graves' disease. iRepertoire HTBI primers and Arm-PCR of CDR3 regions built TCR beta libraries. One entry per CDR3 protein, called by TCRdb with MiXCR from the multiplex PCR reads. This sample yields 360,000 or so distinct CDR3 sequences, of which more than 20% are seen a single time; 25% to 35% belongs to the top ten. This entry belongs to a study of regulatory T cells in long-lasting Graves disease. At the level of the study: The definition of persistent Graves' disease was over 5 years of antithyroid drugs with positive TSH receptor antibodies.

This sequence was found in a woman in her thirties or forties with Graves disease. The sequenced sample was peripheral blood mononuclear cells (PBMCs), obtained when the disease was refractory, from a patient treated with antithyroid drugs. The chain recombines TRBV6-1 with TRBJ2-7; 10 bases fit TRBD2. CDR3 amino acids: CASSGLGLASVEQYF. The CDR3 DNA reads as TGTGCCAGCAGTGGCTTGGGACTAGCGTCAGTCGAGCAGTACTTC.